This is a list of T cell receptor beta chains from one sample in a study of blood T cell repertoires in COVID-19. Profiling relied on immunoSEQ multiplex PCR, and the TCRdb table lists in-frame clones only, not all of them. The sample holds hundreds of thousands of clones, 85% to 95% seen once. Sequences were obtained from PBMCs or T cells enriched from blood (not recorded which). All receptors come from a woman younger than 35 who had recovered from COVID-19. CDR3s include the opening cysteine and the closing phenylalanine or tryptophan. A D gene is named only where the DNA matches it firmly. The size entry is marked missing in some rows and otherwise reads once, few, many or a size class.

abundance,d_gene,v_gene,j_gene,CDR3nt,CDR3aa
-,TRBD2,TRBV5-1,TRBJ2-1,TGCGCCAGCAGCGTCCTACTAGCGGGAGGGCCAGGGGAGCAGTTCTTC,CASSVLLAGGPGEQFF
few,TRBD2,TRBV4-2,TRBJ2-7,TGTGCCAGCAGCCAAGACTGGACTAGCGGGAGCTACGAGCAGTACTTC,CASSQDWTSGSYEQYF
-,-,TRBV24-1,TRBJ2-7,TGTGCCACCAGCGACGGAGCCTACGAGCAGTACTTC,CATSDGAYEQYF
-,TRBD2,TRBV11-2,TRBJ2-7,TGTGCCAGCAGGGTAGCGGGAGGGCCTGGTAGCGAGCAGTACTTC,CASRVAGGPGSEQYF
-,TRBD1,TRBV27,TRBJ1-4,TGTGCCAGCAGTTTACGACAGGGTTGGGAGGAAAAACTGTTTTTT,CASSLRQGWEEKLFF
-,-,TRBV18,TRBJ2-3,TGTGCCAGCTCACGCGGGGCCCCAGATACGCAGTATTTT,CASSRGAPDTQYF
-,-,TRBV28,TRBJ1-4,TGTGCCAGCAGTTTCGAGAGGGGACTCACTAATGAAAAACTGTTTTTT,CASSFERGLTNEKLFF
-,TRBD1,TRBV30,TRBJ1-5,TGTGCCTGGACCAAGGGACAGGGCCAAAATCAGCCCCAGCATTTT,CAWTKGQGQNQPQHF
-,-,TRBV6-5,TRBJ2-2,TGTGCCAGCAGGGAGTACCTAGCGAACACCGGGGAGCTGTTTTTT,CASREYLANTGELFF
-,-,TRBV5-1,TRBJ2-1,TGCGCCAGCAGCGCCGGACAGTACAATGAGCAGTTCTTC,CASSAGQYNEQFF
-,TRBD2,TRBV9,TRBJ2-5,TGTGCCAGCAGCGCGACTAGCGGGAGGACGGAGACCCAGTACTTC,CASSATSGRTETQYF
-,-,TRBV5-1,TRBJ1-5,TGCGCCAGCAGCTTGGGGGACATCAGCAATCAGCCCCAGCATTTT,CASSLGDISNQPQHF
-,-,TRBV9,TRBJ1-5,TGTGCCAGCAGCGTACCCCGGGACAATCAGCCCCAGCATTTT,CASSVPRDNQPQHF
-,-,TRBV3-1/TRBV3-2,TRBJ2-1,TGTGCCAGCAGCCAACCCCCAGGGGATGAGCAGTTCTTC,CASSQPPGDEQFF
-,-,TRBV29-1,TRBJ1-5,TGCAGCGTTGTGGCGGCTAGCGGCAATCAGCCCCAGCATTTT,CSVVAASGNQPQHF
-,-,TRBV11-1,TRBJ2-1,TGTGCCAGCAGCCAGACCGGAGGGCCCTACAATGAGCAGTTCTTC,CASSQTGGPYNEQFF